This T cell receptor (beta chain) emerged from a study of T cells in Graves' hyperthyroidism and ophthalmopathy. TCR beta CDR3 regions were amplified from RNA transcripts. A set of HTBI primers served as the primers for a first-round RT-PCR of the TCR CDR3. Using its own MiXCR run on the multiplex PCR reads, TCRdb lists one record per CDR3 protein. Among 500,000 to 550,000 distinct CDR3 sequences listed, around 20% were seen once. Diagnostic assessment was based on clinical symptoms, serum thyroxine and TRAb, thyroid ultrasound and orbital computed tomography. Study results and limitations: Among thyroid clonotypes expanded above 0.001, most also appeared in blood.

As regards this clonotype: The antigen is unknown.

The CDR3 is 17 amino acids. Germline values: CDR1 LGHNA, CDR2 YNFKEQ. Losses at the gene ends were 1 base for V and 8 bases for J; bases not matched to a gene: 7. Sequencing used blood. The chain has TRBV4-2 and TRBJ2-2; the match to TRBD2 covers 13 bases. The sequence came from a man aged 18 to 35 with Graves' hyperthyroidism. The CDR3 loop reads CASSQGPGLAGSGELFF. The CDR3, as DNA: TGTGCCAGCAGCCAAGGGCCGGGACTAGCGGGATCGGGGGAGCTGTTTTTT.